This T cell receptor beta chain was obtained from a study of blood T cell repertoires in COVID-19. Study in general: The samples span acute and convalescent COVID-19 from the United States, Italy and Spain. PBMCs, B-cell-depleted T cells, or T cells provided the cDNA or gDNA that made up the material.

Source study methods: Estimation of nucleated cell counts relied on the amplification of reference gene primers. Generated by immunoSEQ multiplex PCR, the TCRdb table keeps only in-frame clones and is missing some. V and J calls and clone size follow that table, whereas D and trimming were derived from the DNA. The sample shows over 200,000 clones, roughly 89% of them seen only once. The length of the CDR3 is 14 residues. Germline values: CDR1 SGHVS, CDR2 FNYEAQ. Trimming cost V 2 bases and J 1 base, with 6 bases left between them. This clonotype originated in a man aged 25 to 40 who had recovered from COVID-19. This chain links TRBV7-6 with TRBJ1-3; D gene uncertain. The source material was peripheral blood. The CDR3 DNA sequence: TGTGCCAGCAGCTTAAGCGAGTCTGGAAACACCATATATTTT. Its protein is CASSLSESGNTIYF.